This entry is about one T cell receptor beta chain. The entry originates in a study of PD-L1 blockade in urothelial cancer. Study background: After treatment start, blood was analyzed at 3 weeks (second dose) and at 6 weeks.

Locally advanced or metastatic urothelial carcinoma affected all patients. Data came from immunoSEQ multiplex PCR; TCRdb stores just in-frame clones and leaves some out. The sample holds 33,000 or so clones, roughly 80% seen once. Trimming cost V 4 bases and J 7 bases; bases outside gene matches: 4. The CDR3 covers 14 residues. Germline CDR1 reads LNHDA; CDR2 reads SQIVND (reference sequence). The chain links TRBV19 to TRBJ1-2; 12 positions agree with TRBD1. The clonotype originates from a man aged 65-85 years with urothelial cancer. The source was PBMCs, collected around atezolizumab (anti-PD-L1) treatment. This CDR3 is CASSRDRGRGGYTF. The CDR3 region has the DNA TGTGCCAGTAGTAGGGACAGGGGGCGCGGTGGCTACACCTTC. Drawing the rest from reference TRBV19 and TRBJ1-2, the complete variable domain is DGGITQSPKYLFRKEGQNVTLSCEQNLNHDAMYWYRQDPGQGLRLIYYSQIVNDFQKGDIAEGYSVSREKKESFPLTVTSAQKNPTAFYLCASSRDRGRGGYTFGSGTRLTVV.